The 28 T cell receptor beta chains below come from one sample, sequenced in a study of neurological immune-mediated disorders. The time point here: longitudinal time-point 2. TCRdb ran MiXCR on the 5' RACE reads and lists one entry per CDR3 protein. The table has 57,000 or so distinct CDR3 sequences, roughly 10% seen once. Specimen: PBMCs. The source is a man younger than 40 in good health.

The table lists this clonotype with many counts. The rearrangement uses TRBV7-9 and TRBJ2-1, with TRBD2 matching 12 bases. With V trimmed by 5 bases and J by 8 bases, 13 bases remained unmatched. Looked up from germline, CDR1 is SEHNR and CDR2 is FQNEAQ (reference sequence). The CDR3 is 17 residues long. The CDR3 reads CASSNLLAGGAGYEQFF. The CDR3 nucleotides are TGTGCCAGCAGCAACCTACTAGCGGGAGGTGCCGGCTATGAGCAGTTCTTC.

With respect to this clonotype: Its ends do not fully match the called genes, so a read error is possible. V gene TRBV7-9 combines with J gene TRBJ2-6, with no clear D. This CDR3 comprises 14 residues. The germline V gene encodes CDR1 SEHNR and CDR2 FQNEAQ (reference sequence). CDR3 loop: CASSFGSGDNVLTF. The CDR3 DNA reads as TGTGCAAGCAGCTTTGGTTCTGGGGACAACGTCCTGACTTTC.

This clonotype showed up many times. The V and J genes are TRBV10-2 and TRBJ1-5; D remains ambiguous. CDR1 WSHSY and CDR2 SAAADI come from the germline V gene. The CDR3 consists of 11 residues. V gave up 3 bases and J gave up 9 bases, with 6 bases separating them. The CDR3 DNA reads as TGCGCCAGCAGTGATTTCGGGCCCCAGCATTTT. It encodes CASSDFGPQHF.

This clonotype was observed at least ten times. The V call is TRBV27, the J call TRBJ2-1; 8 bases are shared with TRBD2. The germline gives CDR1 MNHEY, CDR2 SMNVEV (reference sequence). J was trimmed by 0 bases and V by 4 bases; bases with no gene match: 2. The CDR3 is made up of 15 amino acids. The CDR3 reads CASSSSGSSYNEQFF. As DNA, the CDR3 is TGTGCCAGCAGTTCAAGCGGGAGCTCCTACAATGAGCAGTTCTTC.

This clonotype was detected ten times or more. The chain uses TRBV9 and TRBJ1-6; weak D call: TRBD1 (5 bases). Per germline, CDR1 SGDLS and CDR2 YYNGEE. Trimming stripped 0 bases from V and 11 bases from J, with 15 bases between. The CDR3 is made up of 15 amino acids. The CDR3 DNA is TGTGCCAGCAGCGTAGTGTACGGCCGAGGGGCACCCCTCCACTTT. Protein product: CASSVVYGRGAPLHF.

CDR3 in amino acids: CASSDYQGTGNTIYF. The DNA for the CDR3 is TGTGCCAGCAGTGATTACCAGGGGACTGGAAACACCATATATTTT. V usage is TRBV25-1 and J usage is TRBJ1-3; maybe TRBD1 (6 bases). There are 15 residues in the CDR3. Between the trimmed V and J ends, which lost 3 bases and 2 bases, there was a span of 11 bases. Germline lookup yields CDR1 MGHDK and CDR2 SYGVNS.

The sample holds many counts of this clonotype. V is TRBV20-1 and J is TRBJ2-2, with D hard to call. Germline V CDR1 and CDR2: DFQATT, SNEGSKA (reference sequence). V was pared by 6 bases and J by 1 base, with 12 bases between. This CDR3 has 14 residues. CDR3: CSAQGHRNTGELFF. DNA for the CDR3: TGCAGTGCGCAAGGTCATAGGAACACCGGGGAGCTGTTTTTT.

This clonotype was seen at least ten times. The chain carries TRBV5-1 and TRBJ2-3; D is undetermined. Germline V gene sequence: CDR1 SGHRS, CDR2 YFSETQ. CDR3 length: 16 amino acids. With 0 bases removed from V and 0 bases from J, the gap between germline ends came to 11 bases. CDR3: CASSLDGVVSTDTQYF. CDR3 DNA: TGCGCCAGCAGCTTGGATGGAGTCGTGAGCACAGATACGCAGTATTTT.

This clonotype was recorded at least ten times. The V call is TRBV5-1, the J call TRBJ2-3; 8 nucleotides line up with TRBD2. The trim removed 2 bases at V and 5 bases at J, leaving 4 bases unmatched. From germline, CDR1 is SGHRS and CDR2 YFSETQ. The CDR3 has 14 amino acids. The CDR3 spells CASSFSGSKDTQYF. The CDR3 DNA reads TGCGCCAGCAGCTTCAGCGGGAGTAAAGATACGCAGTATTTT.

In regard to this clonotype: One end of the junction does not line up with germline, which may come from a read error. V gene TRBV19 combines with J gene TRBJ1-1; 8 bases map to TRBD1. This CDR3 contains 14 residues. Germline values: CDR1 LNHDA, CDR2 SQIVND (reference sequence). CDR3 residues: CASKQGDMNTESFF. The CDR3 DNA reads TGTGCCAGTAAACAGGGGGATATGAACACTGAATCTTTCTTT.

This clonotype showed up many times. The genes are TRBV5-6 and TRBJ2-2; TRBD2 matches at 13 bases. Germline-derived CDR1 and CDR2 are SGHDT and YYEEEE. V was pared by 1 base and J by 4 bases, with 1 base of the junction left unmatched. The CDR3 loop spans 16 amino acids. The CDR3 loop is CASSLTSGRATGELFF. DNA for the CDR3: TGTGCCAGCAGCTTGACTAGCGGGAGGGCCACCGGGGAGCTGTTTTTT. The full variable domain, with the rest looked up from reference TRBV5-6 and TRBJ2-2, is DAGVTQSPTHLIKTRGQQVTLRCSPKSGHDTVSWYQQALGQGPQFIFQYYEEEERQRGNFPDRFSGHQFPNYSSELNVNALLLGDSALYLCASSLTSGRATGELFFGEGSRLTVL.

This clonotype was observed many times. V and J are TRBV7-9 and TRBJ2-1; 11 nucleotides align to TRBD1. Germline-derived CDR1 and CDR2 are SEHNR and FQNEAQ (reference sequence). V lost 5 bases to trimming and J lost 3 bases; unmatched junction nucleotides: 6. CDR3 length: 16 residues. The CDR3 DNA follows: TGTGCCAGCAGCGCCGGACAGGGGGCTTTCTACAATGAGCAGTTCTTC. It specifies CASSAGQGAFYNEQFF.

This clonotype was counted many times. The chain combines TRBV5-1 with TRBJ1-1; TRBD1 matches 7 bases. The length of the CDR3 is 14 residues. Trimming took 5 bases from V and 5 from J; bases not matched to a gene: 9. CDR1 and CDR2 from the germline V gene are SGHRS and YFSETQ. CDR3 coding DNA: TGCGCCAGCAGTTACTCAGGGGGGGGTACTGAAGCTTTCTTT. It codes for CASSYSGGGTEAFF. The variable domain in full, completed from reference TRBV5-1 and TRBJ1-1, reads KAGVTQTPRYLIKTRGQQVTLSCSPISGHRSVSWYQQTPGQGLQFLFEYFSETQRNKGNFPGRFSGRQFSNSRSEMNVSTLELGDSALYLCASSYSGGGTEAFFGQGTRLTVV.

This clonotype occurred many times. The chain links TRBV5-1 to TRBJ2-7; tentatively, D is TRBD1 (5 bases). Germline V gene sequence: CDR1 SGHRS, CDR2 YFSETQ. The V end lost 0 bases, the J end lost 4 bases, and 14 bases lay between the germline ends. CDR3 size: 15 residues. CDR3: CASSLGGDSLYEQYF. Here the CDR3 DNA reads TGCGCCAGCAGCTTGGGAGGAGACAGCCTATACGAGCAGTACTTC.

This clonotype came up many times. V is TRBV7-8 and J is TRBJ1-1; D is possibly TRBD1 (6 bases). Deletions cut 5 bases from V and 5 bases from J, with 15 bases between. Germline assignment: CDR1 SGHVS and CDR2 FQNEAQ. The CDR3 is 14 residues long. CDR3: CASSVQIQGTEAFF. The CDR3, as DNA: TGTGCCAGCAGCGTACAGATTCAGGGGACTGAAGCTTTCTTT.

There are many counts of this clonotype. The chain combines TRBV10-3 with TRBJ2-1, with 7 bases fitting TRBD1. With V trimmed by 3 bases and J by 2 bases, 4 bases remained unmatched. The CDR3 totals 15 residues. Germline V gene sequence: CDR1 ENHRY, CDR2 SYGVKD. The CDR3 DNA sequence: TGTGCCATCAGTGACCGGGACAGTGCCTACAATGAGCAGTTCTTC. Encoded protein: CAISDRDSAYNEQFF.

The chain recombines TRBV12-5 with TRBJ2-5; 8 bases agree with TRBD1. V lost 4 bases to trimming and J lost 0 bases; unmatched junction nucleotides: 7. From germline, CDR1 is LGHNT and CDR2 FRNRAP. The CDR3 has 16 amino acids. CDR3 in DNA: TGTGCTAGTGGTTATGACAGGGGCACCTACCAAGAGACCCAGTACTTC. Translated: CASGYDRGTYQETQYF.

This clonotype came up a few times. This chain links TRBV10-2 with TRBJ2-7; 9 positions agree with TRBD2. V was pared by 0 bases and J by 5 bases, with 5 bases of the junction left unmatched. CDR1 and CDR2 from the germline V gene are WSHSY and SAAADI. The CDR3 runs to 15 residues. In DNA, the CDR3 is TGCGCCAGCAGTGAGTCAGTACTAGCGGGCAACGAGCAGTACTTC. Translating gives CASSESVLAGNEQYF.

The gene calls are TRBV20-1 and TRBJ2-1; possibly TRBD2 for D (6 bases). The V gene lost 4 bases and the J gene lost 11 bases, with 12 bases spanning the gap. CDR1 and CDR2 (germline): DFQATT, SNEGSKA (reference sequence). The CDR3 contains 11 residues. CDR3 nucleotides: TGCAGTGCTACCGAACGGGGGAAGCAGTTCTTC. It is translated as CSATERGKQFF.

This clonotype was observed at least ten times. V usage is TRBV28 and J usage is TRBJ2-7; 9 nucleotides agree with TRBD2. Germline V gene lookup returns CDR1 MDHEN and CDR2 SYDVKM. The V segment lost 7 bases and the J segment 6 bases; nucleotides outside the gene matches: 7. The CDR3 is made up of 13 amino acids. The CDR3 spells CASNLSGSREQYF. The CDR3 coding sequence is TGTGCCAGCAATCTTAGCGGGAGTCGCGAGCAGTACTTC.

This clonotype was observed many times. V usage is TRBV27 and J usage is TRBJ2-2, with D uncertain. Per the germline V gene, CDR1 is MNHEY and CDR2 is SMNVEV (reference sequence). This CDR3 is 17 amino acids long. Trimming shortened V by 2 bases and J by 2 bases, and 15 bases separated the two germline ends. CDR3 bases: TGTGCCAGCAGTTTACGGCTTCGCGACGTTAACACCGGGGAGCTGTTTTTT. Its translation: CASSLRLRDVNTGELFF.

This chain links TRBV7-9 with TRBJ2-1; D gene unclear. The CDR3 loop spans 17 amino acids. Germline V gives CDR1 SEHNR, CDR2 FQNEAQ (reference sequence). Trimming removed 5 bases from V and 1 base from J, with 18 bases in between. CDR3 coding DNA: TGTGCCAGCAGCCGATTGGGTGACGGTACTTCCTACAATGAGCAGTTCTTC. This encodes CASSRLGDGTSYNEQFF.

This clonotype showed up many times. The V gene is TRBV25-1, the J gene TRBJ2-7, with 7 bases fitting TRBD1. The CDR3 has 15 amino acids. Germline CDR1 MGHDK, CDR2 SYGVNS. V was pared by 4 bases and J by 5 bases, with 11 bases of the junction left unmatched. The DNA for the CDR3 is TGTGCCAGCAGTGTATCAGGGGGTAAGGGCAACGAGCAGTACTTC. It specifies CASSVSGGKGNEQYF.

This clonotype was seen many times. This chain connects TRBV20-1 to TRBJ1-2; D may be TRBD1 (6 bases). This CDR3 region has 15 residues. Trimming took 5 bases from V and 6 from J, leaving 22 bases between them. Per germline, CDR1 DFQATT and CDR2 SNEGSKA (reference sequence). DNA for the CDR3: TGCAGTGCTCGATTCCCGGTACAGGGTACGCATGGCTACACCTTC. As protein: CSARFPVQGTHGYTF.

This clonotype was detected many times. The rearrangement joins TRBV18 to TRBJ2-2, with D unresolved. Trimming pared 0 bases from V and 5 bases from J, leaving 10 bases between. This CDR3 has 15 amino acids. Germline CDR1 KGHSH, CDR2 LQKENI. CDR3 DNA sequence: TGTGCCAGCTCACCACCAGCAGGAGCGACCGGGGAGCTGTTTTTT. It encodes CASSPPAGATGELFF.

This clonotype came up many times. J is TRBJ2-7 and V is TRBV7-9, with D perhaps matching TRBD1 (7 bases). Trimming cost V 5 bases and J 2 bases, with 25 bases left between them. This CDR3 contains 18 residues. Germline V gene data show CDR1 as SEHNR and CDR2 as FQNEAQ (reference sequence). The CDR3 sequence: CASSPEVLRDRRPYEQYF. The CDR3 DNA reads TGTGCCAGCAGCCCGGAGGTTTTGCGGGACAGAAGACCCTACGAGCAGTACTTC.

The table lists this clonotype with many counts. The chain recombines TRBV10-3 with TRBJ2-5; TRBD1 matches 12 bases. This CDR3 contains 15 residues. The germline V gene encodes CDR1 ENHRY and CDR2 SYGVKD. J lost 5 bases, V lost 3 bases, and 4 bases had no gene match. In DNA form, the CDR3 reads TGTGCCATCAGTGAAGGGGACAGGGGGCTGGAGACCCAGTACTTC. It specifies CAISEGDRGLETQYF.

This clonotype was counted at least ten times. The rearrangement joins TRBV7-9 to TRBJ2-3; 11 positions agree with TRBD2. CDR3 size: 15 residues. V lost 5 bases, J lost 9 bases, and 10 bases stayed unmatched. Germline V gene sequence: CDR1 SEHNR, CDR2 FQNEAQ (reference sequence). The CDR3 DNA reads TGTGCCAGCAGCAAAACTAGCGGGAGTTCAGGAACGCAGTATTTT. This encodes CASSKTSGSSGTQYF.